These 14 T cell receptor beta chains originate from one sample sequenced in a study of cytomegalovirus exposure and HLA in healthy donors. It was with 60 Vbeta and 13 Jbeta primers that the PCR ran. Data came from immunoSEQ multiplex PCR; TCRdb stores just in-frame clones and leaves some out. The sample records some 98,000 clones, around 76% being singletons. Sequenced input: PBMCs. These receptors came from a human donor in good health.

The chain employs TRBV4-3 and TRBJ1-2; 8 bases match TRBD1. The V and J ends lost 0 bases and 3 bases, in that order; junction bases with no gene match: 3. Germline CDR1 is LGHNA and CDR2 is YSLEER. The CDR3 has 15 amino acids. The DNA of the CDR3 is TGCGCCAGCAGCCAAGATGTGACAGGGGACTATGGCTACACCTTC. Residues: CASSQDVTGDYGYTF.

The chain employs TRBV6-5 and TRBJ2-7; 9 positions match TRBD1. V shed 0 bases and J 4 bases; nucleotides not matched to a gene: 4. CDR1 is MNHEY, CDR2 SVGAGI, per germline. This CDR3 is built from 15 residues. The CDR3 bases are TGTGCCAGCAGTTACTCACGGGACAGGGTGTACGAGCAGTACTTC. It translates to CASSYSRDRVYEQYF.

The V and J genes are TRBV27 and TRBJ2-1, with TRBD2 matching 14 bases. Germline assignment: CDR1 MNHEY and CDR2 SMNVEV (reference sequence). J lost 1 base, V lost 6 bases, and 14 bases had no gene match. The CDR3 extends over 20 amino acids. CDR3 sequence: CASSPYGTSGRSESYNEQFF. The CDR3 DNA follows: TGTGCCAGCAGCCCCTATGGGACTAGCGGGAGATCCGAGTCCTACAATGAGCAGTTCTTC.

CDR3 region: CASSYVGLAENEQFF. DNA for the CDR3: TGTGCCAGCAGTTACGTAGGACTAGCGGAGAATGAGCAGTTCTTC. This chain connects TRBV6-5 to TRBJ2-1, with 10 bases lining up with TRBD2. The junction had 5 bases not matched to a gene; V was cut back by 2 bases and J by 7 bases. Germline V CDR1 and CDR2: MNHEY, SVGAGI. CDR3 size: 15 residues.

This chain uses TRBV18 with TRBJ2-1; 10 positions match TRBD2. There are 18 residues in the CDR3. The V and J ends lost 2 bases and 6 bases, in that order; junction bases with no gene match: 13. CDR1 is KGHSH and CDR2 is LQKENI in the germline V gene. The CDR3 protein is CASSPWGLAGDSGNEQFF. The DNA of the CDR3 is TGTGCCAGCTCACCATGGGGTCTAGCGGGAGATTCGGGCAATGAGCAGTTCTTC.

V is TRBV30 and J is TRBJ2-5; 7 nucleotides agree with TRBD2. Germline V gene data show CDR1 as GTSNPN and CDR2 as SVGIG (reference sequence). V shed 1 base and J 3 bases; nucleotides not matched to a gene: 8. The CDR3 is made up of 15 amino acids. CDR3 nucleotides: TGTGCCTGGAGTGACGTGGCGGGAGATAAAGAGACCCAGTACTTC. It encodes CAWSDVAGDKETQYF.

The J gene is TRBJ1-5, the V gene TRBV27; maybe TRBD1 (5 bases). The length of the CDR3 is 16 residues. Germline CDR1 is MNHEY and CDR2 is SMNVEV (reference sequence). V was pared by 1 base and J by 0 bases, with 10 bases between. Here the CDR3 reads CASSLLGPYSNQPQHF. The DNA of the CDR3 is TGTGCCAGCAGTTTATTGGGGCCGTATAGCAATCAGCCCCAGCATTTT.

The V and J genes are TRBV9 and TRBJ1-3; TRBD1 matches 7 bases. Trimming removed 2 bases from V and 4 bases from J; junction bases left unmatched: 6. CDR3 length: 15 amino acids. Germline CDR1 and CDR2: SGDLS and YYNGEE. CDR3 coding DNA: TGTGCCAGCAGCGTCGACAGGGCAGCCGGAAACACCATATATTTT. Amino acid sequence: CASSVDRAAGNTIYF.

V and J are TRBV7-2 and TRBJ2-7; D perhaps matches TRBD2 (6 bases). V was pared by 0 bases and J by 4 bases, with 19 bases between. Per germline, CDR1 SGHTA and CDR2 FQGNSA. This CDR3 is built from 17 residues. DNA for the CDR3: TGTGCCAGCAGCTTAGCGCTTGAGCAGGGAGGTTCGTACGAGCAGTACTTC. It translates to CASSLALEQGGSYEQYF.

CDR3 DNA sequence: TGTGCCAGCTCACAGGACAGGGGACAATACGAGCAGTACTTC. Translation gives CASSQDRGQYEQYF. V gene TRBV18 combines with J gene TRBJ2-7, with 9 positions matching TRBD1. Germline trimming cut 4 bases from V and 4 bases from J; bases unmatched to any gene: 5. CDR1 and CDR2 (germline): KGHSH, LQKENI. The CDR3 is 14 residues long.

The chain recombines TRBV5-1 with TRBJ2-1, with a tentative D call TRBD2 (7 bases). The germline CDR1 and CDR2 sequences are SGHRS and YFSETQ. Trimming left V 4 bases short and J 4 bases short, with 15 bases between. This CDR3 region has 15 residues. This CDR3 is CASSRRGPGYNEQFF. CDR3 coding DNA: TGCGCCAGCAGCCGGCGGGGGCCCGGGTACAATGAGCAGTTCTTC.

The chain has TRBV6-5 and TRBJ1-6; 9 nucleotides align to TRBD1. V shed 6 bases and J 8 bases; nucleotides not matched to a gene: 8. Looked up from germline, CDR1 is MNHEY and CDR2 is SVGAGI. The CDR3 has 15 amino acids. The CDR3 loop reads CASRWGQGVYSPLHF. CDR3 DNA sequence: TGTGCCAGCAGGTGGGGACAGGGCGTATATTCACCCCTCCACTTT.

The gene calls are TRBV9 and TRBJ2-3; TRBD2 aligns across 10 bases. Per the germline V gene, CDR1 is SGDLS and CDR2 is YYNGEE. CDR3 length equals 16 residues. J gave up 8 bases and V 3 bases, and 12 bases lay outside the gene matches. CDR3 region: CASSGQLASGRSTQYF. DNA for the CDR3: TGTGCCAGCAGCGGACAGCTGGCTAGCGGGAGAAGTACGCAGTATTTT.

The V and J genes are TRBV27 and TRBJ2-2, with TRBD1 matching 9 bases. The CDR3 extends over 16 amino acids. Germline V gives CDR1 MNHEY, CDR2 SMNVEV (reference sequence). V lost 6 bases, J lost 4 bases, and 9 bases stayed unmatched. In DNA, the CDR3 is TGTGCCAGCAGGCGACAGGGGGGTATCCCCACCGGGGAGCTGTTTTTT. Translated: CASRRQGGIPTGELFF.